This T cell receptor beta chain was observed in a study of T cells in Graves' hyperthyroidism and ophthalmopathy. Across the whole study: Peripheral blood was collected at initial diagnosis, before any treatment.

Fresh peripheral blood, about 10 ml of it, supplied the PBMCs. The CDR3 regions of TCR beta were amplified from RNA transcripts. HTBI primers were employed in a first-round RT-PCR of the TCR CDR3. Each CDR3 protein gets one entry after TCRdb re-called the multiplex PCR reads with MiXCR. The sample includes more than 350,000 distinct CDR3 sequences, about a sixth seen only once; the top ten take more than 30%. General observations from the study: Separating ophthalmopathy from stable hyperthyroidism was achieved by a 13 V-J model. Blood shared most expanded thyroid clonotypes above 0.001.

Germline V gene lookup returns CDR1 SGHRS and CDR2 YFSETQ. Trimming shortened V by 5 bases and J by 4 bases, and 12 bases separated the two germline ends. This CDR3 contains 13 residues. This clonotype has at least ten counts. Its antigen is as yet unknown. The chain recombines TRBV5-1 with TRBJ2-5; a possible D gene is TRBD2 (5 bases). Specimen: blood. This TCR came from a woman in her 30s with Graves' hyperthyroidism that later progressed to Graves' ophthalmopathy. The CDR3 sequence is CASRLHAGETQYF. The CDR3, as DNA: TGCGCCAGCAGATTACATGCGGGAGAGACCCAGTACTTC.